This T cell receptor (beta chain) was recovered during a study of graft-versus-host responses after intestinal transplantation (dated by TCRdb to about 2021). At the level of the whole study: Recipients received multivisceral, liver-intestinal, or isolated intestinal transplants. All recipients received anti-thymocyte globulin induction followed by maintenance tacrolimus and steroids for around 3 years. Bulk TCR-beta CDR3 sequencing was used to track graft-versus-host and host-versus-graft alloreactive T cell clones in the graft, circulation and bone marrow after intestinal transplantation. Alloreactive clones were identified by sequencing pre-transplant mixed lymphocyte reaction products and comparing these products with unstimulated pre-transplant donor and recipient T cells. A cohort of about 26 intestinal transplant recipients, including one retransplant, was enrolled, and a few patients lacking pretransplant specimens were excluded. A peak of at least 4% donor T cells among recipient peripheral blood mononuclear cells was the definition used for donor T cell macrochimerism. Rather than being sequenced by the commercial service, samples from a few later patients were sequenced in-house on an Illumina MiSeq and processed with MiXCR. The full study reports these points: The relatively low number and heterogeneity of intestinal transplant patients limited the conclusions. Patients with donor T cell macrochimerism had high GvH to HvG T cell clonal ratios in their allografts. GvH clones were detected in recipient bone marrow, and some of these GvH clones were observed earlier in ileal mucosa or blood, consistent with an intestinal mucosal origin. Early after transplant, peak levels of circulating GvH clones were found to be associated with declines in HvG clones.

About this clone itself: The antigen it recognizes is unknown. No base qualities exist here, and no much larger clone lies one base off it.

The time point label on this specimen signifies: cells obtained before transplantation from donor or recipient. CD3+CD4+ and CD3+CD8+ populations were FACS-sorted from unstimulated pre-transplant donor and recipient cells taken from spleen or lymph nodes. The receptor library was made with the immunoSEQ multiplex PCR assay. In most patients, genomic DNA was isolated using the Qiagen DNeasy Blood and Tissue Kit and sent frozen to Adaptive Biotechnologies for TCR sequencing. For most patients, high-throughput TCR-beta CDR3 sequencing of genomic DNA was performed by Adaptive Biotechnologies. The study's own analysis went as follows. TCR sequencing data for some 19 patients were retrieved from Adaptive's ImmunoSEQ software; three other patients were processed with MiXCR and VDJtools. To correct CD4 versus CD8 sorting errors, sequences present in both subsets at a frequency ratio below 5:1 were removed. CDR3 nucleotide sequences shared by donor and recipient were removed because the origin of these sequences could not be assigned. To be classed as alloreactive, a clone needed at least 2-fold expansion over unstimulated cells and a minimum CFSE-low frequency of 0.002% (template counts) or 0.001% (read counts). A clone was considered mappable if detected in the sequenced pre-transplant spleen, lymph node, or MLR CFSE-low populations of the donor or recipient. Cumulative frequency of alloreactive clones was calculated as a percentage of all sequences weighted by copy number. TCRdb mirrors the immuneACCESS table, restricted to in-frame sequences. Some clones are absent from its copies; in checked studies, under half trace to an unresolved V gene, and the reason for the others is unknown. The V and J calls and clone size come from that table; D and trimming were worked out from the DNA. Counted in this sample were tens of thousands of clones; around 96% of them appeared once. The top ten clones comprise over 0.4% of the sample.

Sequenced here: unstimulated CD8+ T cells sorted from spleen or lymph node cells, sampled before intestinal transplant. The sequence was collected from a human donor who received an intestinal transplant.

The nucleotide sequence is given as TGTGCCAGCAGCTTAGCGCTTGGCGGGTACAATGAGCAGTTCTTC. It is translated as CASSLALGGYNEQFF. This chain is built from TRBV7-9 and TRBJ2-1; TRBD2 is a possible D gene, resting on 5 matching bases. Relative to germline, V is 0 bases shorter and J is 4 bases shorter, with 10 bases between their ends. The CDR3 numbers 15 residues from cysteine through phenylalanine. CDR3 DNA only is kept here, 45 bases in frame from base 1. The germline V gene (reference sequence) yields SEHNR for CDR1 and FQNEAQ for CDR2.